This entry lists 12 T cell receptor beta chains sequenced from one sample in a study of cytomegalovirus exposure and HLA in healthy donors. The PCR ran on 60 Vbeta and 13 Jbeta primers. Assay: immunoSEQ multiplex PCR; the TCRdb copy retains only in-frame clones and omits some. The data contain approximately 180,000 clones, about four fifths of them singletons. The specimen sequenced was PBMCs. Receptors were obtained from a woman between 18 and 29 years old in good health and CMV-seropositive.

A few counts support this clone. The chain carries TRBV10-2 and TRBJ2-7; 7 bases agree with TRBD2. The germline V gene has CDR1 WSHSY and CDR2 SAAADI. This CDR3 has 15 amino acids. The trim removed 4 bases at V and 2 bases at J, leaving 8 bases unmatched. This CDR3 reads CASSVGGLQTYEQYF. DNA for the CDR3: TGCGCCAGCAGTGTGGGGGGGTTACAAACCTACGAGCAGTACTTC.

The chain recombines TRBV29-1 with TRBJ2-3, with 13 bases identical to TRBD2. The CDR3 is 18 amino acids. Germline CDR1 SQVTM, CDR2 ANQGSEA. The trim removed 5 bases at V and 8 bases at J, leaving 19 bases unmatched. The CDR3 region is CSVPKGEILAGGLFTQYF. CDR3 DNA sequence: TGCAGCGTTCCGAAGGGGGAAATACTAGCGGGGGGGCTCTTTACGCAGTATTTT.

The chain recombines TRBV5-1 with TRBJ2-5; 8 nucleotides match TRBD2. CDR1 and CDR2 from the germline V gene are SGHRS and YFSETQ. V dropped 3 bases and J dropped 5; count of bases not matched to a gene: 9. The CDR3 consists of 15 residues. The CDR3 loop is CASSSRGGPGETQYF. The CDR3, as DNA: TGCGCCAGCAGCTCCCGGGGGGGCCCCGGGGAGACCCAGTACTTC.

This rearrangement joins TRBV5-6 to TRBJ1-4, with D perhaps matching TRBD1 (6 bases). The ends were cut back, 1 base at V and 8 bases at J, with 12 bases in the middle. The CDR3 covers 14 residues. CDR1 and CDR2 (germline): SGHDT, YYEEEE. As DNA, the CDR3 is TGTGCCAGCAGCTTGAGGCAGGGGAACGAAAAACTGTTTTTT. Translated, it gives CASSLRQGNEKLFF.

There are a few counts of this clone. The chain couples TRBV7-8 to TRBJ1-6; 10 nucleotides agree with TRBD1. This CDR3 is 20 amino acids long. Germline CDR1 is SGHVS and CDR2 is FQNEAQ. J was trimmed by 0 bases and V by 1 base; bases with no gene match: 9. The CDR3 DNA follows: TGTGCCAGCAGCTTAGGTCGACAGGGGGCCTTAAGCTCCTATAATTCACCCCTCCACTTT. It translates to CASSLGRQGALSSYNSPLHF.

The V gene is TRBV6-6, the J gene TRBJ2-7, with 7 bases identical to TRBD2. This CDR3 is 14 amino acids long. V lost 8 bases, J lost 2 bases, and 9 bases stayed unmatched. Germline assignment: CDR1 MNHNY and CDR2 SVGAGI (reference sequence). The CDR3 region is CASGTSGGTYEQYF. CDR3 DNA sequence: TGTGCCAGCGGGACCTCGGGGGGTACCTACGAGCAGTACTTC.

This clone was seen a few times. The chain has TRBV7-7 and TRBJ2-5; D may be TRBD1 (6 bases). Germline assignment: CDR1 SSHAT and CDR2 FNYEAQ (reference sequence). The CDR3 sequence is 16 residues long. Trimming removed 5 bases at V and 0 bases at J, with 16 bases between. The CDR3 DNA follows: TGTGCCAGCAGCCCGGACAGTTTTAAGTACCAAGAGACCCAGTACTTC. Translated, it gives CASSPDSFKYQETQYF.

This chain connects TRBV27 to TRBJ2-3; 7 bases are shared with TRBD2. Germline CDR1 reads MNHEY; CDR2 reads SMNVEV (reference sequence). This CDR3 comprises 15 residues. The trim removed 7 bases at V and 1 base at J, leaving 8 bases unmatched. DNA of the CDR3: TGTGCCAGCAATCGGAGGGCGGGGGGCACAGATACGCAGTATTTT. Amino acids: CASNRRAGGTDTQYF.

The chain links TRBV7-2 to TRBJ2-7; D gene ambiguous. The V end lost 5 bases, the J end lost 3 bases, and 11 bases lay between the germline ends. The CDR3 totals 13 residues. From germline, CDR1 is SGHTA and CDR2 FQGNSA. In nucleotides, the CDR3 is TGTGCCAGCAGCCCCTACTCGCTCTACGAGCAGTACTTC. This gives the protein CASSPYSLYEQYF. Using reference TRBV7-2 and TRBJ2-7 for the parts outside the CDR3, the full variable domain is GAGVSQSPSNKVTEKGKDVELRCDPISGHTALYWYRQSLGQGLEFLIYFQGNSAPDKSGLPSDRFSAERTGGSVSTLTIQRTQQEDSAVYLCASSPYSLYEQYFGPGTRLTVT.

The CDR3 protein is CASSQVYGQGNYGYTF. For the CDR3, the DNA is TGTGCCAGCAGCCAAGTATACGGACAGGGAAACTATGGCTACACCTTC. V gene TRBV4-2 combines with J gene TRBJ1-2, with 8 nucleotides matching TRBD1. CDR3 size: 16 residues. The J segment lost 2 bases and the V segment lost 1 base, leaving 6 bases of the junction unmatched. Per the germline V gene, CDR1 is LGHNA and CDR2 is YNFKEQ.

J is TRBJ2-5 and V is TRBV6-5; 10 nucleotides align to TRBD2. Germline CDR1 and CDR2: MNHEY and SVGAGI. This CDR3 is built from 16 residues. V lost 0 bases and J lost 5; bases outside the gene matches: 6. The CDR3 here is CASSYSVSGGRETQYF. For the CDR3, the DNA is TGTGCCAGCAGTTACTCGGTTAGCGGGGGGCGGGAGACCCAGTACTTC.

The CDR3 DNA reads TGCGCCAGCCGATATGGGACAGGCACTGAAATGAACACTGAAGCTTTCTTT. It specifies CASRYGTGTEMNTEAFF. This chain uses TRBV5-1 with TRBJ1-1; 8 nucleotides line up with TRBD1. Germline CDR1 and CDR2: SGHRS and YFSETQ. V was clipped by 7 bases and J by 0 bases; unmatched bases: 14. The CDR3 spans 17 residues.